The 8 T cell receptor beta chains reported below all come from one sample, sequenced in a study of cytomegalovirus exposure and HLA in healthy donors. Repertoires were generated with immunoSEQ multiplex PCR, while TCRdb's copy carries only in-frame clones and drops some. The repertoire holds 180,000 or so clones, more than 75% seen once, with about 7.7% in the top ten. Sequences were obtained from PBMCs. The receptors here all came from a man under 40 in good health and CMV-seropositive.

The chain links TRBV13 to TRBJ2-1; D uncertain. Trimming shortened V by 5 bases and J by 7 bases, and 15 bases separated the two germline ends. This CDR3 region has 14 residues. CDR1 PRHDT and CDR2 FYEKMQ come from the germline V gene (reference sequence). The CDR3: CASSPWSLRNEQFF. The CDR3 nucleotides are TGTGCCAGCAGCCCCTGGTCCCTCCGGAATGAGCAGTTCTTC.

The chain has TRBV27 and TRBJ2-7, with 7 bases lining up with TRBD1. V lost 2 bases to trimming and J lost 0 bases; unmatched junction nucleotides: 7. The CDR3 is 16 amino acids. Germline V CDR1 and CDR2: MNHEY, SMNVEV (reference sequence). Written as DNA, the CDR3 is TGTGCCAGCAGTTTAGCAGCGACAGGGAGCTCCTACGAGCAGTACTTC. Its translation is CASSLAATGSSYEQYF.

The V gene is TRBV5-1, the J gene TRBJ2-1; 7 positions agree with TRBD1. The CDR3 length is 15 residues. With V trimmed by 4 bases and J by 8 bases, 12 bases remained unmatched. From germline, CDR1 is SGHRS and CDR2 YFSETQ. CDR3 loop: CASSPGTAATHEQFF. DNA of the CDR3: TGCGCCAGCAGCCCCGGGACAGCGGCCACGCATGAGCAGTTCTTC. The complete variable domain, with remaining parts taken from reference TRBV5-1 and TRBJ2-1, reads KAGVTQTPRYLIKTRGQQVTLSCSPISGHRSVSWYQQTPGQGLQFLFEYFSETQRNKGNFPGRFSGRQFSNSRSEMNVSTLELGDSALYLCASSPGTAATHEQFFGPGTRLTVL.

The chain employs TRBV6-5 and TRBJ1-1; 7 nucleotides align to TRBD1. V lost 3 bases and J lost 1; bases outside the gene matches: 5. The CDR3 totals 15 residues. Germline assignment: CDR1 MNHEY and CDR2 SVGAGI. As DNA, the CDR3 is TGTGCCAGCAGTTATGGGACAGTCTGGAACACTGAAGCTTTCTTT. Translation: CASSYGTVWNTEAFF.

V and J are TRBV27 and TRBJ2-3, with 14 nucleotides matching TRBD2. CDR3 length: 15 residues. V lost 4 bases, J lost 7 bases, and 4 bases stayed unmatched. Germline CDR1 is MNHEY and CDR2 is SMNVEV (reference sequence). The CDR3 is CASSSGTSGSNTQYF. CDR3 DNA: TGTGCCAGCAGTTCCGGGACTAGCGGGAGTAATACGCAGTATTTT.

The V and J genes are TRBV7-6 and TRBJ1-5; TRBD1 agrees at 8 bases. This CDR3 has 18 residues. Trimming removed 5 bases from V and 0 bases from J; junction bases left unmatched: 12. CDR1 SGHVS and CDR2 FNYEAQ come from the germline V gene. The CDR3 bases are TGTGCCAGCAGCCCCGATTCAGGGGGCCGATATAGCAATCAGCCCCAGCATTTT. Encoded protein: CASSPDSGGRYSNQPQHF.

The J gene is TRBJ2-7, the V gene TRBV6-1; 9 nucleotides agree with TRBD1. The germline gives CDR1 MNHNS, CDR2 SASEGT. The trim removed 7 bases at V and 5 bases at J, leaving 9 bases unmatched. The CDR3 totals 14 residues. The chain's CDR3 is CASTLRDRDHEQYF. CDR3 sequence (DNA): TGTGCCAGCACCCTTAGGGACAGGGACCACGAGCAGTACTTC.

The genes are TRBV6-6 and TRBJ1-3; 7 bases agree with TRBD1. Germline loops: CDR1 MNHNY, CDR2 SVGAGI (reference sequence). V shed 10 bases, J shed 0 bases, and the junction held 6 bases outside the gene matches. The CDR3 is 14 amino acids. The CDR3 nucleotides read TGTGCCACAAGACAGGGCAGCTCTGGAAACACCATATATTTT. Its protein product is CATRQGSSGNTIYF.